This T cell receptor beta chain was sequenced during a study of neurological immune-mediated disorders. Study conclusions and caveats: The most TCR clonal expansion was seen in HTLV-1-associated myelopathy, and the least was seen in multiple sclerosis, which fell below healthy controls.

About this clonotype itself: Its antigen is as yet unknown.

TCRdb re-derived calls from the 5' RACE reads in MiXCR, one entry per CDR3 protein. The sample has tens of thousands of distinct CDR3 sequences; about a sixth are singletons. V was shortened by 4 bases and J by 5 bases, with 8 bases between the two germline ends. Germline assignment: CDR1 MGHRA and CDR2 YSYEKL. The CDR3 runs 12 residues. It was from 2 million PBMCs stored at -80 C that the unsorted libraries were obtained. The source material was PBMCs. The chain links TRBV4-1 to TRBJ2-5, with D unclear. This TCR was sampled from a woman aged 35 to 49 in good health. DNA for the CDR3: TGCGCCAGCAGCCCCGGTCCCGAGACCCAGTACTTC. The encoded protein is CASSPGPETQYF.